This T cell receptor (beta chain) is from a study of T cell responses to AZD1222 COVID-19 vaccine. Study-level background: Recipients boosted at about 4 weeks or about 12 weeks are pooled.

Per germline, CDR1 SGHVS and CDR2 FQNEAQ. The V segment lost 5 bases and the J segment 12 bases; nucleotides outside the gene matches: 10. The CDR3 length is 15 residues. Profiling relied on immunoSEQ multiplex PCR, and the TCRdb table lists in-frame clones only, not all of them. The top ten clones hold roughly 4.3% of a sample with some 130,000 clones, roughly 80% of them seen once. The sample consisted of peripheral blood, taken on day 0 of AZD1222 vaccination. The origin of this receptor is an adult in good health. The chain has TRBV7-8 and TRBJ2-1; 13 bases fit TRBD2. CDR3 DNA sequence: TGTGCCAGCAGCCTGGGACTAGCGGGGCCCAAGGGGCAGTTCTTC. This sequence encodes CASSLGLAGPKGQFF.